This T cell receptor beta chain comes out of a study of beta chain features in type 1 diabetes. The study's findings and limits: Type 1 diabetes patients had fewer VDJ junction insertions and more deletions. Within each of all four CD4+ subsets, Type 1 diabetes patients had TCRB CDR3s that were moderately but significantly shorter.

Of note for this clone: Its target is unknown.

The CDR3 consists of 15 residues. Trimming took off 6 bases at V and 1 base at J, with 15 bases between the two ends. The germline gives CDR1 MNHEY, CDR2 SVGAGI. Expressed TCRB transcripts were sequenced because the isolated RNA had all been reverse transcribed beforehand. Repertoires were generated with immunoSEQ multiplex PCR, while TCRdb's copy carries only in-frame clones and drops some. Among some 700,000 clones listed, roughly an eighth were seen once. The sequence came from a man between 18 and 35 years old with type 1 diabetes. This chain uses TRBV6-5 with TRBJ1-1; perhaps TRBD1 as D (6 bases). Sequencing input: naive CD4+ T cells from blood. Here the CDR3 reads CASRPRGHQNTEAFF. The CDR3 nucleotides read TGTGCCAGCAGGCCTCGGGGACATCAGAACACTGAAGCTTTCTTT.